The rows below give T cell receptor beta chains drawn from one sample of a study of T cell therapy after organ transplantation. Antigen specificity for these receptors is unknown. This table comes from immunoSEQ multiplex PCR, and its TCRdb copy is limited to in-frame clones, with some not included. The sample holds over 20,000 clones, less than 90% seen once. The sample here was CD8+ T cells from blood, taken after autologous CMV-specific T cell therapy. The receptors stem from a human patient who had received a solid organ transplant and had CMV disease. Some of these T cells may belong to the graft donor. CDR3s include the opening cysteine and the closing phenylalanine or tryptophan. Each record gives: J gene, V gene, clone size, D gene, CDR3 DNA, CDR3 protein. D genes are given only for firm matches. Clone size is given for some rows only: seen once, a few or many times, or a class if the clone is expanded.

TRBJ2-2,TRBV11-2,.,.,TGTGCCAGCAGCTCCGGGGCAAACACCGGGGAGCTGTTTTTT,CASSSGANTGELFF
TRBJ1-5,TRBV9,.,TRBD1,TGTGCCAGCAGCGCCAGCGGGACAGACTTCGGGCCCCAGCATTTT,CASSASGTDFGPQHF
TRBJ1-1,TRBV5-5,.,.,TGTGCCAGCAGCTTGGTATCCCGGGTACAGCTGAACACTGAAGCTTTCTTT,CASSLVSRVQLNTEAFF
TRBJ1-2,TRBV7-6,.,.,TGTGCCAGCAGCTTAGAGGGGTACGGCTACACCTTC,CASSLEGYGYTF
TRBJ1-2,TRBV5-1,.,.,TGCGCCAGCAGCTCCTGGACAGCTTCTAACTATGGCTACACCTTC,CASSSWTASNYGYTF
TRBJ1-4,TRBV4-2,.,TRBD1,TGTGCCAGCAGCCAAGAGGCGGGGACAGGGGGTGAAAAACTGTTTTTT,CASSQEAGTGGEKLFF
TRBJ2-7,TRBV19,.,TRBD1,TGTGCCAGTAGTTTAGGGACAGGGGGCTTCTACGAGCAGTACTTC,CASSLGTGGFYEQYF
TRBJ1-2,TRBV18,.,.,TGTGCCAGCTCACCAGTCGGATCTAACTATGGCTACACCTTC,CASSPVGSNYGYTF
TRBJ2-7,TRBV27,.,.,TGTGCCAGCAGTTTATCAGGTGGCTACGAGCAGTACTTC,CASSLSGGYEQYF
TRBJ1-5,TRBV6-5,few,.,TGTGCCAGCAGTTACTCGACAGTGGGGGGCAATCAGCCCCAGCATTTT,CASSYSTVGGNQPQHF
TRBJ2-7,TRBV5-1,.,TRBD1,TGCGCCAGCAGCGCCCGGGACAGGGTCTACGAGCAGTACTTC,CASSARDRVYEQYF
TRBJ1-5,TRBV7-9,.,.,TGTGCCAGCAGCTTAGGCGTTGGGAATCAGCCCCAGCATTTT,CASSLGVGNQPQHF
TRBJ2-3,TRBV2,once,TRBD2,TGTGCCAGCAGTGTATCGACCAGCGGGAGGGCCTCCCCCGCGTTCACAGATACGCAGTATTTT,CASSVSTSGRASPAFTDTQYF
TRBJ2-1,TRBV6-5,.,TRBD2,TGTGCCAGCAGTTTACTAGCGGGGGGCTACAATGAGCAGTTCTTC,CASSLLAGGYNEQFF
TRBJ2-2,TRBV7-6,.,.,TGTGCCAGCAGCTTACCCAGCGGAGACACCGGGGAGCTGTTTTTT,CASSLPSGDTGELFF